This T cell receptor (beta chain) appears in the sequencing data of a study of T and B cells in COVID-19 patients. Overall study: Comorbidities linked to unfavorable COVID-19 outcome were present in about 90% of the 20 active-infection patients. Findings and limits, study-wide: In COVID-19 patients, T cell receptor beta variable and joining gene use was reportedly strongly skewed. Clonality of TRB repertoires was high in active COVID-19; recovery brought above-healthy diversity and richness.

Looked up from germline, CDR1 is MNHEY and CDR2 is SMNVEV (reference sequence). The CDR3 spans 13 residues. With 3 bases removed from V and 3 bases from J, the gap between germline ends came to 8 bases. As to this clonotype: Its antigen is not known.

BIOMED2 TRB-A/B primer pools were used in multiplex TRB PCR. TCRdb passed the multiplex PCR reads through MiXCR, listing each CDR3 protein once. The table lists more than 9,000 distinct CDR3 sequences, around 28% of them singletons. TRB was amplified from approximately 250-500 ng of blood genomic DNA. The source is a human donor who had recovered from COVID-19. Input material: blood. The rearrangement uses TRBV27 and TRBJ1-1; no firm D call. CDR3 in DNA: TGTGCCAGCAGTTTCCGCGATGACACTGAAGCTTTCTTT. This codes for CASSFRDDTEAFF.